The next 29 T cell receptor beta chains were all read from a single sample in a study of shared clonotypes between healthy human individuals. Cells designated naive CD8 were CD45RO-negative and were positively selected for CCR7, with terminally differentiated effector memory CD45RA+ cells excluded. The method was immunoSEQ multiplex PCR; TCRdb's version includes in-frame clones alone and lacks a portion of them. The sample has around 2,000,000 clones, about 95% seen once; the top ten hold 0.95% to 1.5%. Sequencing was performed on naive CD8+ T cells sorted from blood. The receptors were gathered from a man aged 18-30 years in good health.

A note on this clone: One junction end disagrees with the germline gene, perhaps due to a read error. The chain employs TRBV30 and TRBJ2-1; 10 nucleotides match TRBD2. There are 16 residues in the CDR3. Germline assignment: CDR1 GTSNPN and CDR2 SVGIG (reference sequence). This CDR3 is CAWSGLAGDTYNEQFF. The DNA for the CDR3 is TGTGCTTGGAGTGGGCTAGCGGGGGATACCTACAATGAGCAGTTCTTC.

In this sample, this clone turned up once. This CDR3 is also generated by other DNA sequences in the sample. The J gene is TRBJ2-1, the V gene TRBV4-1; no reliable D call. Germline CDR1 is MGHRA and CDR2 is YSYEKL. This CDR3 has 15 amino acids. V lost 0 bases to trimming and J lost 2 bases, with 8 bases between them. The chain's CDR3 is CASSQEGGAYNEQFF. DNA of the CDR3: TGCGCCAGCAGCCAAGAGGGCGGCGCCTACAATGAGCAGTTCTTC.

The gene calls are TRBV29-1 and TRBJ2-7; 11 nucleotides align to TRBD1. With 7 bases clipped from V and 3 bases from J, the junction kept 8 bases outside the gene matches. Germline CDR1 and CDR2: SQVTM and ANQGSEA. CDR3 size: 14 residues. Here the CDR3 DNA reads TGCAGCGGGGGACAGGGGGTAACATTCTACGAGCAGTACTTC. Translated: CSGGQGVTFYEQYF.

The chain has TRBV4-1 and TRBJ1-5; 11 nucleotides agree with TRBD1. Germline assignment: CDR1 MGHRA and CDR2 YSYEKL. The junction had 7 bases not matched to a gene; V was cut back by 2 bases and J by 7 bases. The length of the CDR3 is 16 residues. DNA of the CDR3: TGCGCCAGCAGCCAATGGCCGGGACAGGGGGACCAGCCCCAGCATTTT. This codes for CASSQWPGQGDQPQHF.

The chain employs TRBV29-1 and TRBJ2-7; perhaps TRBD2 as D (6 bases). V was trimmed by 0 bases and J by 3 bases, leaving 6 bases between them. This CDR3 comprises 12 residues. Germline V gives CDR1 SQVTM, CDR2 ANQGSEA. The CDR3 nucleotides read TGCAGCGTTGAAGAGGGACTCTACGAGCAGTACTTC. Its protein product is CSVEEGLYEQYF.

The chain has TRBV19 and TRBJ1-5, with D unclear. V was shortened by 11 bases and J by 3 bases, with 17 bases between the two germline ends. The length of the CDR3 is 14 residues. Germline loops: CDR1 LNHDA, CDR2 SQIVND (reference sequence). The CDR3 region has the DNA TGTGCCTCCATGGAGCGGGCATACAATCAGCCCCAGCATTTT. Translated: CASMERAYNQPQHF.

This clone was seen a single time. This sequence joins TRBV7-9 and TRBJ2-7, with 13 nucleotides matching TRBD2. V gave up 5 bases and J gave up 5 bases; unmatched junction bases: 6. Germline CDR1 SEHNR, CDR2 FQNEAQ (reference sequence). This CDR3 contains 15 residues. This chain's CDR3 is CASSPTSGRVDEQYF. The CDR3 nucleotides are TGTGCCAGCAGCCCCACTAGCGGGAGGGTGGACGAGCAGTACTTC.

This clone was detected once. The chain joins TRBV11-3 to TRBJ2-1; TRBD2 aligns across 13 bases. J gave up 8 bases and V 4 bases, and 8 bases lay outside the gene matches. Germline lookup yields CDR1 SGHNT and CDR2 YENEEA. The CDR3 totals 16 residues. The DNA for the CDR3 is TGTGCCAGCAGCTCGGGGACTAGCGGGAATGTAGATGAGCAGTTCTTC. Translated: CASSSGTSGNVDEQFF.

This chain joins TRBV21-1 and TRBJ2-4; TRBD1, the table's D call, was not compared with the DNA. TRBV21-1 is classified as a pseudogene. The CDR3 length is 15 residues. In DNA, the CDR3 is TGTGCCAGCAACTTCCCGACAGGCCCCAAAAACATTCAGTACTTC. Its protein product is CASNFPTGPKNIQYF.

CDR3 in DNA: TGTGCCAGCAGTTACTCGGGTAGCGAGGAGACCCAGTACTTC. This gives the protein CASSYSGSEETQYF. V and J are TRBV6-5 and TRBJ2-5, with a possible D match to TRBD2 (5 bases). Germline lookup yields CDR1 MNHEY and CDR2 SVGAGI. The CDR3 contains 14 residues. V gave up 0 bases and J gave up 5 bases, with 10 bases separating them.

About this clone: The same CDR3 can be traced to other DNA sequences in this sample. The chain uses TRBV5-1 and TRBJ2-7, with unresolved D. The length of the CDR3 is 12 residues. Germline values: CDR1 SGHRS, CDR2 YFSETQ. Trimming shortened V by 1 base and J by 4 bases, and 6 bases separated the two germline ends. For the CDR3, the DNA is TGCGCCAGCAGCTTGAACGGGTACGAGCAGTACTTC. It is translated as CASSLNGYEQYF.

The gene calls are TRBV10-1 and TRBJ1-1; 9 nucleotides line up with TRBD1. CDR3 length equals 13 residues. The J segment lost 4 bases and the V segment lost 5 bases, leaving 2 bases of the junction unmatched. Germline lookup yields CDR1 WNHNN and CDR2 SYGVQD (reference sequence). The CDR3 region is CASSWGQGTEAFF. The CDR3 bases are TGCGCCAGCAGTTGGGGACAGGGCACTGAAGCTTTCTTT.

The chain is built from TRBV4-1 and TRBJ2-1; D gene unclear. CDR1 is MGHRA, CDR2 YSYEKL, per germline. The CDR3 runs 12 residues. V dropped 5 bases and J dropped 7 bases, with 9 bases sitting between them. DNA for the CDR3: TGCGCCAGCAGCTCTCCGGAAAATGAGCAGTTCTTC. Translated, it gives CASSSPENEQFF.

The rearrangement joins TRBV4-1 to TRBJ1-3, with D unclear. The CDR3 is 16 amino acids. Per the germline V gene, CDR1 is MGHRA and CDR2 is YSYEKL. Trimming stripped 0 bases from V and 0 bases from J, with 9 bases between. The CDR3 loop reads CASSQDAGSSGNTIYF. The CDR3 nucleotides are TGCGCCAGCAGCCAAGACGCGGGAAGCTCTGGAAACACCATATATTTT.

This chain's CDR3 is CASSGGDSNQPQHF. CDR3 coding DNA: TGTGCCAGCAGTGGGGGAGATAGCAATCAGCCCCAGCATTTT. V usage is TRBV6-1 and J usage is TRBJ1-5; D call uncertain. V lost 4 bases and J 0 bases, leaving 7 bases between the germline ends. The CDR3 consists of 14 residues. Germline values: CDR1 MNHNS, CDR2 SASEGT.

The J gene is TRBJ2-3, the V gene TRBV4-3, with 10 bases identical to TRBD2. The CDR3 has 17 residues. CDR1 and CDR2 (germline): LGHNA, YSLEER. V was clipped by 4 bases and J by 2 bases; unmatched bases: 9. Here the CDR3 reads CASSPWTSGPNTDTQYF. CDR3 in DNA: TGCGCCAGCAGCCCTTGGACTAGCGGACCTAACACAGATACGCAGTATTTT.

This clone was counted between two and nine times. This sample also contains other DNA sequences that code for the same CDR3. The chain employs TRBV5-6 and TRBJ1-1; no definite D call. V lost 0 bases and J 1 base, leaving 4 bases between the germline ends. The CDR3 runs 13 residues. In germline, CDR1 is SGHDT, CDR2 YYEEEE. The CDR3 sequence is CASSLGPNTEAFF. The DNA for the CDR3 is TGTGCCAGCAGCTTGGGACCGAACACTGAAGCTTTCTTT. Full variable domain (missing parts from reference TRBV5-6 and TRBJ1-1): DAGVTQSPTHLIKTRGQQVTLRCSPKSGHDTVSWYQQALGQGPQFIFQYYEEEERQRGNFPDRFSGHQFPNYSSELNVNALLLGDSALYLCASSLGPNTEAFFGQGTRLTVV.

The chain couples TRBV6-5 to TRBJ2-2, with D possibly called TRBD1 or TRBD2 (5 bases each). Germline-derived CDR1 and CDR2 are MNHEY and SVGAGI. The CDR3 contains 16 residues. Trimming removed 3 bases at V and 3 bases at J, with 14 bases between. The CDR3: CASSYGTVGDTGELFF. For the CDR3, the DNA is TGTGCCAGCAGTTATGGGACGGTGGGGGACACCGGGGAGCTGTTTTTT.

This clone was seen more than once but under ten times. The chain has TRBV4-1 and TRBJ1-1; 9 bases are a match to TRBD1. The CDR3 runs 12 residues. Germline values: CDR1 MGHRA, CDR2 YSYEKL. Trimming at V came to 4 bases and at J to 8 bases, leaving 2 bases not matched to a gene. CDR3 nucleotide sequence: TGCGCCAGCAGCCCCGGGACAGGGGAAGCTTTCTTT. Translated, it gives CASSPGTGEAFF.

This clone showed up just once. DNA of the CDR3: TGTGCCAGCAGCTTGATTTCGGGGACGAACACCGGGGAGCTGTTTTTT. Amino acid sequence: CASSLISGTNTGELFF. The rearrangement links TRBV7-9 to TRBJ2-2; D possibly corresponds to TRBD2 (5 bases). Trimming removed 3 bases at V and 0 bases at J, with 11 bases between. This CDR3 comprises 16 residues. Germline V gene lookup returns CDR1 SEHNR and CDR2 FQNEAQ (reference sequence).

This chain connects TRBV19 to TRBJ2-7; D gene unclear. CDR1 and CDR2 (germline): LNHDA, SQIVND (reference sequence). The length of the CDR3 is 13 residues. V shed 3 bases and J shed 4 bases, with 10 bases lying between them. The CDR3 DNA reads as TGTGCCAGTAGTATTTCGGCGGATTACGAGCAGTACTTC. It encodes CASSISADYEQYF.

The table lists this clone with a count of one. The gene calls are TRBV6-5 and TRBJ2-5; 9 bases are shared with TRBD2. There are 15 residues in the CDR3. The germline gives CDR1 MNHEY, CDR2 SVGAGI. V dropped 6 bases and J dropped 4; count of bases not matched to a gene: 9. The CDR3 DNA sequence: TGTGCCAGCAGGCCTTCGGGACTAGCAGGAGAGACCCAGTACTTC. Its protein product is CASRPSGLAGETQYF.

This chain joins TRBV7-9 and TRBJ1-2, with 8 nucleotides matching TRBD1. There are 18 residues in the CDR3. CDR1 SEHNR and CDR2 FQNEAQ come from the germline V gene (reference sequence). Trimming removed 1 base from V and 4 bases from J; junction bases left unmatched: 14. CDR3 sequence reads: CASSLESNDRGGSYGYTF. The DNA of the CDR3 is TGTGCCAGCAGCTTAGAAAGTAATGACAGGGGAGGCAGCTATGGCTACACCTTC.

In its sample, this clone was seen once. Distinct nucleotide sequences in the sample also encode this CDR3. This sequence joins TRBV4-3 and TRBJ2-1, with TRBD2 as a possible D gene (6 bases). The CDR3 has 14 amino acids. The ends were cut back, 2 bases at V and 7 bases at J, with 12 bases in the middle. Germline CDR1 LGHNA, CDR2 YSLEER. Here the CDR3 reads CASSQLEGRNEQFF. For the CDR3, the DNA is TGCGCCAGCAGCCAACTGGAGGGGCGGAATGAGCAGTTCTTC.

V is TRBV11-2 and J is TRBJ1-1, with D maybe TRBD1 (6 bases). CDR1 and CDR2 (germline): SGHAT, FQNNGV. With 1 base removed from V and 3 bases from J, the gap between germline ends came to 12 bases. This CDR3 is built from 15 residues. CDR3 bases: TGTGCCAGCAGCTTAGGGCCCAGGGGCGACACTGAAGCTTTCTTT. The encoded protein is CASSLGPRGDTEAFF.

The chain has TRBV4-1 and TRBJ2-2; the match to TRBD1 covers 11 bases. The CDR3 is made up of 16 amino acids. Trimming removed 3 bases from V and 7 bases from J; junction bases left unmatched: 7. The germline CDR1 and CDR2 sequences are MGHRA and YSYEKL. The CDR3 region has the DNA TGCGCCAGCAGCCATGACGGACAGGGGGCGGGCGGGGAGCTGTTTTTT. It translates to CASSHDGQGAGGELFF.

The gene calls are TRBV30 and TRBJ1-1; 9 nucleotides line up with TRBD1. Germline assignment: CDR1 GTSNPN and CDR2 SVGIG (reference sequence). The V and J ends lost 8 bases and 6 bases, in that order; junction bases with no gene match: 7. This CDR3 has 12 residues. The CDR3 DNA is TGTGCCCATAACACAGGGGGCCCTGAAGCTTTCTTT. Residues: CAHNTGGPEAFF. Full variable domain (remainder filled in from reference TRBV30 and TRBJ1-1): SQTIHQWPATLVQPVGSPLSLECTVEGTSNPNLYWYRQAAGRGLQLLFYSVGIGQISSEVPQNLSASRPQDRQFILSSKKLLLSDSGFYLCAHNTGGPEAFFGQGTRLTVV.

The J gene is TRBJ2-3, the V gene TRBV5-6; D unclear. V was shortened by 4 bases and J by 2 bases, with 8 bases between the two germline ends. Germline CDR1 reads SGHDT; CDR2 reads YYEEEE. This CDR3 comprises 13 residues. The CDR3 is CASSPIYTDTQYF. The CDR3 DNA reads TGTGCCAGCAGCCCTATCTACACAGATACGCAGTATTTT. The entire variable domain, with the rest obtained from reference TRBV5-6 and TRBJ2-3, is as follows: DAGVTQSPTHLIKTRGQQVTLRCSPKSGHDTVSWYQQALGQGPQFIFQYYEEEERQRGNFPDRFSGHQFPNYSSELNVNALLLGDSALYLCASSPIYTDTQYFGPGTRLTVL.

In DNA form, the CDR3 reads TGTGCCAGCAGCCTGGACGTCGGATCTGGAAACACCATATATTTT. The encoded protein is CASSLDVGSGNTIYF. The chain is built from TRBV16 and TRBJ1-3; D is undetermined. The germline V gene encodes CDR1 KGHSY and CDR2 FQNENV. The CDR3 extends over 15 amino acids. Trimming took off 4 bases at V and 1 base at J, with 11 bases between the two ends.